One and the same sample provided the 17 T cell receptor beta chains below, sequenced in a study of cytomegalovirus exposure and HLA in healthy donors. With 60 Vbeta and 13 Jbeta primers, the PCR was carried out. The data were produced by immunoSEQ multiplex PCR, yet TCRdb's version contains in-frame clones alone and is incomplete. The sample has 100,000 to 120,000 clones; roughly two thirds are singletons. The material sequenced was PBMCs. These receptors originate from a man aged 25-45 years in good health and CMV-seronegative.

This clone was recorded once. CDR3 protein: CASSARGDQPQHF. The CDR3 DNA sequence: TGTGCCAGCAGTGCCCGCGGAGATCAGCCCCAGCATTTT. The chain recombines TRBV2 with TRBJ1-5; unclear D gene. This CDR3 comprises 13 residues. Trimming cost V 4 bases and J 5 bases, with 9 bases left between them. CDR1 is SNHLY and CDR2 is FYNNEI in the germline V gene.

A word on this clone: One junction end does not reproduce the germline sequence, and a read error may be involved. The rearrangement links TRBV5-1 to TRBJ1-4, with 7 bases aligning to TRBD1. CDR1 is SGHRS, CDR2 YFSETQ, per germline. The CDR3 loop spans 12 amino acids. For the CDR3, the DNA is TGCGCCAGCAGCTACGACAGGGCACAACTGTCTTTT. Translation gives CASSYDRAQLSF.

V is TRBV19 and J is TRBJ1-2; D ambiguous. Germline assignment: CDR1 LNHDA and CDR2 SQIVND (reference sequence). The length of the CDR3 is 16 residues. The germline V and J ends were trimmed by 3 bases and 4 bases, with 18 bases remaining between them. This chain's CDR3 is CASSMETALTFYGYTF. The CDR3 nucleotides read TGTGCCAGTAGTATGGAAACGGCCTTGACTTTCTATGGCTACACCTTC.

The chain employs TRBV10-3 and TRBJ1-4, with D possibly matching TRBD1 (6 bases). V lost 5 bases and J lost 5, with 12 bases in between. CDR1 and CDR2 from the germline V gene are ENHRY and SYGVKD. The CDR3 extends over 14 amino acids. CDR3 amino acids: CAISRQADNEKLFF. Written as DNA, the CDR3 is TGTGCCATCAGTAGACAGGCCGACAATGAAAAACTGTTTTTT.

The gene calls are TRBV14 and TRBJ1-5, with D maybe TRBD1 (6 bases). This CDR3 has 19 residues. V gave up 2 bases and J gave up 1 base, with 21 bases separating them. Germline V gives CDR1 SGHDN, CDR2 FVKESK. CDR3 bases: TGTGCCAGCAGCCAACTTGTCAGGGGACGGATGGAGAGCAATCAGCCCCAGCATTTT. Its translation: CASSQLVRGRMESNQPQHF. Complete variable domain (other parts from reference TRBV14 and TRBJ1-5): EAGVTQFPSHSVIEKGQTVTLRCDPISGHDNLYWYRRVMGKEIKFLLHFVKESKQDESGMPNNRFLAERTGGTYSTLKVQPAELEDSGVYFCASSQLVRGRMESNQPQHFGDGTRLSIL.

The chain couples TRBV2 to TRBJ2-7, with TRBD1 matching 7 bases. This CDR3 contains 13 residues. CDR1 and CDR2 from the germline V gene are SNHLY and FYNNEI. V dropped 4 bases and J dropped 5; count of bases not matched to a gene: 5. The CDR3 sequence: CASSARQGHEQYF. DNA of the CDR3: TGTGCCAGCAGTGCTCGACAGGGACACGAGCAGTACTTC.

CDR3 DNA sequence: TGTGCCAGCAGCGTAGACGCGACTAGCCCGGTAACGCAGTATTTT. Translating it yields CASSVDATSPVTQYF. The V and J genes are TRBV9 and TRBJ2-3; the match to TRBD2 covers 7 bases. CDR3 length equals 15 residues. Germline assignment: CDR1 SGDLS and CDR2 YYNGEE. V dropped 0 bases and J dropped 9; count of bases not matched to a gene: 10.

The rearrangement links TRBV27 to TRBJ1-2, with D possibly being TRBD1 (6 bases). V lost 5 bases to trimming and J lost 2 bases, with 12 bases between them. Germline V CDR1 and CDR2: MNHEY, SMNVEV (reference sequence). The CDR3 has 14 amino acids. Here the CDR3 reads CASSPEGQNYGYTF. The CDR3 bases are TGTGCCAGCAGTCCAGAAGGACAGAACTATGGCTACACCTTC.

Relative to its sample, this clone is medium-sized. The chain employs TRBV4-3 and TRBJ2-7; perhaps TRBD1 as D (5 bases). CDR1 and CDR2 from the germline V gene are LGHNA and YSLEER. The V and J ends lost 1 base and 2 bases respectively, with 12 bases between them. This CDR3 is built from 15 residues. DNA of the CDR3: TGCGCCAGCAGCCAAGGGACATCTTATGCCTACGAGCAGTACTTC. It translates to CASSQGTSYAYEQYF.

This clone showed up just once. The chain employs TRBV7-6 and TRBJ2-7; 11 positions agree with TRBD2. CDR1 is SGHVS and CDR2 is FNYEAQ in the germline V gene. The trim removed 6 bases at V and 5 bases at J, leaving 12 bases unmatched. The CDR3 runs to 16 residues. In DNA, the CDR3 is TGTGCCAGCAGTTCCTTAGCGGGAGGGCCTTCGGACGAGCAGTACTTC. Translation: CASSSLAGGPSDEQYF.

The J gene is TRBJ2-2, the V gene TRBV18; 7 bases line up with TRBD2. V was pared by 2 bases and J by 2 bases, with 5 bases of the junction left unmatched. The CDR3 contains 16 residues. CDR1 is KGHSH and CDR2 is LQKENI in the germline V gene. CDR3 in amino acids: CASSPKGGPNTGELFF. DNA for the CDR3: TGTGCCAGCTCACCAAAGGGAGGGCCAAACACCGGGGAGCTGTTTTTT.

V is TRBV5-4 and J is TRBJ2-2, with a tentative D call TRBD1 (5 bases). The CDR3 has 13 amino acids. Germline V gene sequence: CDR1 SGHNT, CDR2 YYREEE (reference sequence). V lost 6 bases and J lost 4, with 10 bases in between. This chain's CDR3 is CASTLRATGELFF. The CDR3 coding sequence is TGTGCCAGCACCCTCAGGGCCACCGGGGAGCTGTTTTTT. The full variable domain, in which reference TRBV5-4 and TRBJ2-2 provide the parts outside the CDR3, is ETGVTQSPTHLIKTRGQQVTLRCSSQSGHNTVSWYQQALGQGPQFIFQYYREEENGRGNFPPRFSGLQFPNYSSELNVNALELDDSALYLCASTLRATGELFFGEGSRLTVL.

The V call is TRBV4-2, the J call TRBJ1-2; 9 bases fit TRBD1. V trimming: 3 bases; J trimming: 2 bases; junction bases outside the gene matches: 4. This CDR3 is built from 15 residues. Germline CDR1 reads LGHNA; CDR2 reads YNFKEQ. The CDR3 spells CASSHPGQGNYGYTF. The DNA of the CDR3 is TGTGCCAGCAGCCACCCGGGACAGGGCAACTATGGCTACACCTTC.

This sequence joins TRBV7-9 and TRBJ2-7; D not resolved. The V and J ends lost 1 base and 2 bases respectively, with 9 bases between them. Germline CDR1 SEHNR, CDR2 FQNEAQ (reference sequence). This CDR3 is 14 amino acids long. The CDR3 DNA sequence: TGTGCCAGCAGCTTAGGTAGTCTACCCTACGAGCAGTACTTC. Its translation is CASSLGSLPYEQYF. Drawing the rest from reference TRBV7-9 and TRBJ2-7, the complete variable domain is DTGVSQNPRHKITKRGQNVTFRCDPISEHNRLYWYRQTLGQGPEFLTYFQNEAQLEKSRLLSDRFSAERPKGSFSTLEIQRTEQGDSAMYLCASSLGSLPYEQYFGPGTRLTVT.

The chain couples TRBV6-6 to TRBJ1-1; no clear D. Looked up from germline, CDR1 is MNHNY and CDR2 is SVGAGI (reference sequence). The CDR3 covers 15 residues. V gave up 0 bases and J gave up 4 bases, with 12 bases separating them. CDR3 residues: CASSYSESWPTEAFF. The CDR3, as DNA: TGTGCCAGCAGTTACTCGGAGAGTTGGCCCACTGAAGCTTTCTTT.

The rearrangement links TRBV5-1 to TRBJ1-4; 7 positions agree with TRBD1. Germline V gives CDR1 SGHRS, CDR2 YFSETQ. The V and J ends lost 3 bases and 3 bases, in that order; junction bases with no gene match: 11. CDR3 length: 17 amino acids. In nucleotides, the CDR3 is TGCGCCAGCAGCTGGAATTACAGGGGTGGGTCTAATGAAAAACTGTTTTTT. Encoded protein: CASSWNYRGGSNEKLFF.

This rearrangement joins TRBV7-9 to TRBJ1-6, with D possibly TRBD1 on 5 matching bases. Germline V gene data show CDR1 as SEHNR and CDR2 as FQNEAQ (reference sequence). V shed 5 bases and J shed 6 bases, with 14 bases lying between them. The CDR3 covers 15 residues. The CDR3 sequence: CASSPSGTTNSPLHF. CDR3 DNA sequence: TGTGCCAGCAGCCCGTCCGGGACTACTAATTCACCCCTCCACTTT.